This T cell receptor beta chain derives from a study of T cell repertoires in cytomegalovirus infection. Turning to the study itself: Matching HLA type, along with CMV infection, was indicated by public TCR beta signatures.

The CDR3 is made up of 15 amino acids. Germline assignment: CDR1 DFQATT and CDR2 SNEGSKA (reference sequence). Losses at the gene ends were 6 bases for V and 1 base for J; bases not matched to a gene: 8. TCRdb passed the reads through MiXCR, listing each CDR3 protein once. The table records 800,000 to 950,000 distinct CDR3 sequences, over 25% of them present only once. As to this clonotype: The antigen remains undetermined.

Study-level points and caveats: The ex vivo response was dominated by HLA-C-restricted CMV-specific TCR beta clonotypes.

This receptor was identified in a human donor in good health (CMV status not recorded). Some clones in this sample may be carry-over from other donors' samples. The rearrangement links TRBV20-1 to TRBJ2-3, with 9 bases lining up with TRBD1. Sequencing used cultured CD8+ T cells from PBMCs, obtained from culture after CMV antigen stimulation. CDR3 sequence (DNA): TGCAGTGCAGTGGGGACAGGGTGGGGCACAGATACGCAGTATTTT. It is translated as CSAVGTGWGTDTQYF.